This TCR beta chain was obtained from a study of CD8+ T cells in alopecia areata. Germline values: CDR1 SGHRS, CDR2 YFSETQ. The CDR3 runs 16 residues. The V and J ends lost 4 bases and 0 bases respectively, with 17 bases between them. RNA, once extracted, was reverse transcribed into cDNA for use as the sequencing template. Data came from immunoSEQ multiplex PCR; TCRdb stores just in-frame clones and leaves some out. Of under 130,000 clones listed, 55% are singletons. This receptor was identified in a human donor in good health. The chain is built from TRBV5-1 and TRBJ2-7; D unresolved. Sequencing input: CD4+ T cells sorted from blood. The CDR3 region has the DNA TGCGCCAGCAGCACCGGACGTAACAGCCTCTCCTACGAGCAGTACTTC. Translating gives CASSTGRNSLSYEQYF.